The 14 T cell receptor beta chains in this list originate from one sample, sequenced in a study of blood T cells in healthy people across ages. A J-beta primer mix and a sample-barcoded 5' primer were used in a second PCR of roughly 7 to 12 cycles. MiXCR, applied by TCRdb to the 5' RACE reads, yields one record per CDR3 protein. This sample has about 650,000 distinct CDR3 sequences, with 40% to 65% found just once. Sequencing used blood. The receptors come from a woman at least 80 years old in good health.

Comment on this clonotype: A much bigger clone sits one base away, suggesting this may be a read error. V and J are TRBV6-1 and TRBJ2-2, with TRBD1 matching over 10 bases. CDR1 and CDR2 from the germline V gene are MNHNS and SASEGT. The CDR3 spans 18 residues. CDR3 sequence reads: CASSPGTGERIRTGEPFF. The CDR3 DNA reads TGTGCCAGCAGTCCAGGGACAGGGGAAAGAATTCGGACCGGGGAGCCGTTTTTT.

Ten or more counts support this clonotype. The V call is TRBV7-2, the J call TRBJ2-1; the match to TRBD2 covers 8 bases. This CDR3 spans 15 amino acids. Losses at the gene ends were 3 bases for V and 4 bases for J; bases not matched to a gene: 5. CDR1 is SGHTA and CDR2 is FQGNSA in the germline V gene. The CDR3 loop is CASSFASSGYNEQFF. CDR3 nucleotides: TGTGCCAGCAGCTTCGCCTCTAGCGGGTACAATGAGCAGTTCTTC.

Comment on this clonotype: A much larger clone differs from this one at a single base, so this may be a read error. The chain uses TRBV27 and TRBJ2-4; 10 bases agree with TRBD2. The last part of the DNA fits TRBJ2-7 better; the J call may be wrong. CDR1 and CDR2 (germline): MNHEY, SMNVEV (reference sequence). This CDR3 is built from 14 residues. CDR3 sequence reads: CVSSRTSGIYEQYF. In DNA form, the CDR3 reads TGTGTCAGCAGTCGGACTAGCGGAATCTACGAGCAGTACTTC.

Notes on this clonotype: This clone may be a read error of a much larger clone one base away. J is TRBJ2-1 and V is TRBV27; 8 nucleotides match TRBD2. The CDR3 has 14 residues. CDR1 MNHEY and CDR2 SMNVEV come from the germline V gene (reference sequence). The ends lost 11 bases at V and 8 bases at J; junction bases unmatched: 14. In DNA, the CDR3 is TGTGCCGGCTTCGGACTAGCCTCTCGCTATGAGCAGTTCTTC. It yields the protein CAGFGLASRYEQFF.

The rearrangement uses TRBV5-1 and TRBJ2-5; D is unclear. Trimming pared 10 bases from V and 2 bases from J, leaving 9 bases between. CDR1 SGHRS and CDR2 YFSETQ come from the germline V gene. CDR3 length: 11 residues. The CDR3 loop reads CAHSGQETQYF. CDR3 nucleotide sequence: TGCGCCCACTCGGGTCAAGAGACCCAGTACTTC.

Concerning this clonotype: This may arise from a read error, as a much more abundant clone is one base away. This chain connects TRBV2 to TRBJ2-4, with a tentative D call TRBD1 (5 bases). CDR1 SNHLY and CDR2 FYNNEI come from the germline V gene. This CDR3 comprises 13 residues. V was pared by 8 bases and J by 2 bases, with 10 bases between. CDR3 protein: CASVKGSKNIQYF. CDR3 bases: TGTGCCAGCGTGAAGGGGTCCAAAAACATTCAGTACTTC.

This chain uses TRBV24-1 with TRBJ1-2, with D hard to call. Germline CDR1 reads KGHDR; CDR2 reads SFDVKD. The CDR3 runs 15 residues. Trimming took 3 bases from V and 7 from J, leaving 17 bases between them. The CDR3 DNA sequence: TGTGCCACCAGTGATGCTACTATCCACCCCGTTGGCTACACCTTC. It codes for CATSDATIHPVGYTF.

The gene calls are TRBV3-1 and TRBJ2-1, with D perhaps matching TRBD2 (6 bases). The J call is in doubt because the DNA end fits TRBJ2-7 better. CDR3 length equals 16 residues. The germline V gene encodes CDR1 LGHDT and CDR2 YNNKEL (reference sequence). The chain's CDR3 is CASSHIGGTSYNEQYF. CDR3 nucleotide sequence: TGTGCCAGCAGCCATATCGGCGGGACCTCCTATAATGAGCAGTACTTC.

The rearrangement uses TRBV12-3 or TRBV12-4 and TRBJ2-5, with D perhaps matching TRBD2 (5 bases). The V and J ends lost 5 bases and 2 bases respectively, with 12 bases between them. This CDR3 has 14 amino acids. This chain's CDR3 is CASSVKRIQETQYF. CDR3 DNA: TGTGCCAGCAGTGTAAAGCGGATACAAGAGACCCAGTACTTC.

Points on this clonotype: Being one base from a much bigger clone, this may be a read error. The chain joins TRBV12-3 or TRBV12-4 to TRBJ2-4, with D maybe TRBD1 (6 bases). V lost 4 bases and J 3 bases, leaving 13 bases between the germline ends. There are 15 residues in the CDR3. CDR3 loop: CASSWGQDSKNIQYF. In DNA form, the CDR3 reads TGTGCCAGCAGTTGGGGCCAGGACAGCAAAAACATTCAGTACTTC.

V gene TRBV6-2 or TRBV6-3 combines with J gene TRBJ2-3; D is perhaps TRBD1 (5 bases). The CDR3 runs 18 residues. The ends were cut back, 5 bases at V and 3 bases at J, with 24 bases in the middle. Germline CDR1 and CDR2: MNHEY and SVGEGT. The CDR3: CASSPIKLTGRGTDTQYF. The CDR3 DNA follows: TGTGCCAGCAGTCCGATAAAGCTTACAGGAAGAGGAACAGATACGCAGTATTTT.

The chain is built from TRBV10-3 and TRBJ2-5; D possibly uses TRBD1 or TRBD2 (5 bases each). This CDR3 region has 13 residues. Germline CDR1 ENHRY, CDR2 SYGVKD. Trimming shortened V by 5 bases and J by 2 bases, and 9 bases separated the two germline ends. DNA of the CDR3: TGTGCCATCAGTTGGGGCGGGCAAGAGACCCAGTACTTC. Translating gives CAISWGGQETQYF.

This clonotype was seen a handful of times. CDR3 nucleotide sequence: TGTGCCAGCAGTGAAAGTAGTAGAGCTCAGCCCCAGCATTTT. As protein: CASSESSRAQPQHF. The J gene is TRBJ1-5, the V gene TRBV2; no clear D gene. The CDR3 sequence is 14 residues long. Germline CDR1 SNHLY, CDR2 FYNNEI. V was cut by 2 bases and J by 6 bases, with 11 bases left in between.

This chain links TRBV7-9 with TRBJ2-3, with D perhaps being TRBD1 or TRBD2 (5 bases each). Germline assignment: CDR1 SEHNR and CDR2 FQNEAQ (reference sequence). The CDR3 contains 17 residues. The V and J ends lost 5 bases and 0 bases respectively, with 18 bases between them. The CDR3 sequence: CASSPTVGPASTDTQYF. The CDR3, as DNA: TGTGCCAGCAGCCCTACGGTGGGACCCGCCAGCACAGATACGCAGTATTTT.